The TCR beta chain under discussion was sequenced for a study of blood T cell repertoires in COVID-19. Across the study: Samples representing acute and convalescent COVID-19 were sourced from the United States, Italy and Spain. Sources were T cells, B-cell-depleted T cells, or PBMCs; the material itself was cDNA or gDNA.

V gave up 6 bases and J gave up 4 bases, with 15 bases separating them. CDR3 length: 14 amino acids. Germline assignment: CDR1 SEHNR and CDR2 FQNEAQ (reference sequence). In the authors' workflow: Using reference gene primer amplification, nucleated cell counts were estimated. Sequenced by immunoSEQ multiplex PCR; TCRdb stores in-frame clones only, minus some. From that table come the V and J calls and clone size; the DNA was used to work out D and trimming. The table lists 250,000 to 300,000 clones, more than 80% of them singletons. This receptor was obtained from a middle-aged woman with acute or convalescent COVID-19. Sequencing was carried out using peripheral blood. The chain is built from TRBV7-9 and TRBJ1-1, with D possibly matching TRBD1 (6 bases). CDR3 in amino acids: CASSLQGTGTEAFF. CDR3 DNA sequence: TGTGCCAGCAGTCTACAGGGAACCGGCACTGAAGCTTTCTTT.